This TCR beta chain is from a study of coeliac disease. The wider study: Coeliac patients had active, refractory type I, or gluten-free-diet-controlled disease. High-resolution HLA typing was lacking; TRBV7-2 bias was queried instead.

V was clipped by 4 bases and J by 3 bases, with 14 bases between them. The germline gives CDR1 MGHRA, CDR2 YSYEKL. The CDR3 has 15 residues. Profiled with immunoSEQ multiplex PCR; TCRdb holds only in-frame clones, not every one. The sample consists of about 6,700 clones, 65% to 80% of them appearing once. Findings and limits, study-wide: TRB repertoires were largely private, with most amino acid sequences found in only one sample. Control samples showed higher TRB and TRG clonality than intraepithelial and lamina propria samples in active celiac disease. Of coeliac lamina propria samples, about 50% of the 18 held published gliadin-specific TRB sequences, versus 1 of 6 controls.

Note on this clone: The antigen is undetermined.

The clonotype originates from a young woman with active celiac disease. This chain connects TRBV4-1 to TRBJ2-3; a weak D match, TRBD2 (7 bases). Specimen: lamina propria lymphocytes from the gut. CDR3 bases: TGCGCCAGCAGCCGACTAGAGGGGGGGACAGATACGCAGTATTTT. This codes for CASSRLEGGTDTQYF.